This T cell receptor beta chain emerged from a study of PD-1 blockade in classical Hodgkin lymphoma. The method was immunoSEQ multiplex PCR; TCRdb's version includes in-frame clones alone and lacks a portion of them. The table includes some 100,000 clones, roughly 92% detected once. Patients all relapsed after autologous stem cell transplantation, and there was variation in brentuximab vedotin exposure. Patients reached a best response of complete response, partial response or progressive disease. Study-level findings and limits: Factors driving the repertoire differences, possibly disease activity or prior therapy, remain undefined. There was a significant rise in CD4+ TCR diversity by C4D1, with no such rise for CD8+.

Details on this clone: Its antigen is undetermined.

Trimming cost V 3 bases and J 8 bases, with 19 bases left between them. Per the germline V gene, CDR1 is LNHDA and CDR2 is SQIVND (reference sequence). This CDR3 is built from 16 residues. This specimen was peripheral blood mononuclear cells (PBMCs), taken at baseline. The origin of this receptor is a human donor with classical Hodgkin lymphoma. The V and J genes are TRBV19 and TRBJ1-4; D might be TRBD1 (5 bases). The CDR3 loop reads CASSIILGTADEKLFF. The CDR3 DNA sequence: TGTGCCAGTAGTATTATTTTGGGGACGGCCGACGAAAAACTGTTTTTT.